This T cell receptor beta chain was identified in a study of beta chain features in type 1 diabetes. For the study at large: The study examined 107,917,701 sorted cells across all samples. Findings and limits, study-wide: Type 1 diabetes patients had moderately but significantly shorter TCRB CDR3s in all four CD4+ subsets.

cDNA synthesis used the whole RNA isolate, giving expressed TCRB sequences. TCRdb's table, derived via immunoSEQ multiplex PCR, lists solely in-frame clones and lacks some. The sample lists a few hundred thousand clones, 16% occurring once. V was clipped by 2 bases and J by 6 bases, with 9 bases between them. The CDR3 length is 12 residues. Germline V gives CDR1 GTSNPN, CDR2 SVGIG (reference sequence). This clone was counted a few times. Its matching antigen is unknown. This TCR came from a man aged 25-45 years with type 1 diabetes. This sequence joins TRBV30 and TRBJ2-3; D may be TRBD1 (6 bases). Sequenced: naive CD4+ T cells from blood. The CDR3 sequence is CAWSLRGDTQYF. The CDR3 DNA reads as TGTGCCTGGAGTCTCAGGGGCGATACGCAGTATTTT.